The clone carrying this TCR beta chain was counted at least ten times. The CDR3 is 16 amino acids. Germline values: CDR1 SGHTA, CDR2 FQGNSA. V was pared by 4 bases and J by 4 bases, with 17 bases between. A single record per CDR3 protein comes from TCRdb applying MiXCR to the reads. The data contain a few hundred thousand distinct CDR3 sequences, roughly 20% of them singletons. The data were taken from a study of T cell repertoires in cytomegalovirus infection. Study at large: TCR beta signatures that were public indicated CMV infection and matching HLA type.

The sample taken for sequencing was CD8+ T cells from PBMCs. The chain has TRBV7-2 and TRBJ1-5; TRBD1 is a possible D gene (5 bases). This TCR came from a human donor in good health (CMV status not recorded). Some clones in this sample may be carry-over from other donors' samples. The CDR3 loop reads CASSYLRGTLNQPQHF. The CDR3 bases are TGTGCCAGCAGCTACCTACGGGGGACTCTTAATCAGCCCCAGCATTTT.